The entry below gives a single T cell receptor (beta chain) sequence along with its context. This clonotype was observed once. This clone's antigen is unknown. No quality values exist for individual bases; no much larger clone is one base distant. One read offers little support. The source of the sample is a study of CD8 T cells in ankylosing spondylitis (dated 2017 in TCRdb). About the full investigation: To find TCR variants linked to disease, the study profiled T cell receptor beta repertoires in ankylosing spondylitis patients and healthy donors. In total, the full study cohort was made up of approximately 99 healthy donors and roughly 27 ankylosing spondylitis patients. Peripheral blood was sampled, and synovial fluid was additionally collected from ankylosing spondylitis patients. The paper's findings and limits, for the study overall: Significant enrichment of the disease-linked clones was reported in matched synovial fluid samples from ankylosing spondylitis patients. In peripheral blood, the disease-linked clones were found at relatively low frequencies and had a CD8+ phenotype. Blood from ankylosing spondylitis patients appeared to be characterized by a TCR beta motif composed of under 10 highly homologous amino acid variants. Some motif variants were previously reported in synovial fluid and blood of reactive arthritis patients, suggesting common disease-initiation mechanisms.

The sequencer was an Illumina HiSeq 2500. Quantitative 5'-RACE with molecular barcodes was used to prepare TCR beta libraries. The study's own analysis went as follows. A new computational method based on a probabilistic model of VDJ rearrangement was used to identify disease-linked TCR variants. In TCRdb, the public reads were trimmed at Q25 with fastp and aligned with MiXCR, with productive beta chains retained. Every distinct CDR3 protein forms one entry, paired with its most common genes and DNA. The V and J calls reflect TCRdb's pipeline rather than the authors' work. The sample contains 290,000 or so distinct CDR3 sequences, less than 25% of them found a single time. Of the sample, around 3.2% is held by the ten largest clones. Counted from cysteine to phenylalanine, this CDR3 has 15 amino acids. Only CDR3 DNA remains: 45 bases, in frame from the first base. CDR1 and CDR2, looked up from the germline V gene (reference sequence), are LNHDA and SQIVND. Cut back by 4 bases and 3 bases, the V and J ends lie 16 bases apart.

Recombination joined TRBV19 with TRBJ2-7, with the D call tentatively TRBD1 or TRBD2, each fitting 8 bases. The clonotype comes from a female donor with ankylosing spondylitis or in good health (not recorded which). The sample comprised blood, either unsorted or a sorted T cell fraction (not recorded which). The DNA sequence is as follows: TGTGCCAGTAGTACCCAGGGGGCGGGAGGCTACGAGCAGTACTTC. Its amino acids are CASSTQGAGGYEQYF.